The clone carrying this T cell receptor (beta chain) was seen a handful of times. The antigen is not known. The data were obtained in a study of CD8 T cells in ankylosing spondylitis. TCRdb re-called the 5' RACE reads with MiXCR, one entry per CDR3 protein. This table holds around 150,000 distinct CDR3 sequences, approximately 7.4% found once. This CDR3 contains 14 residues. V was shortened by 1 base and J by 3 bases, with 10 bases between the two germline ends. CDR1 is SGHRS and CDR2 is YFSETQ in the germline V gene. Overall study findings and caveats: A motif in TCR beta, a set of fewer than ten highly homologous variants, appeared characteristic of ankylosing spondylitis blood.

The genes are TRBV5-1 and TRBJ1-2, with D unresolved. The TCR comes from a female donor with ankylosing spondylitis or in good health (not recorded which). The sequencing input was blood, either unsorted or a sorted T cell fraction (not recorded which). The CDR3, as DNA: TGCGCCAGCAGCTTGCGTCCCGATGACTATGGCTACACCTTC. Residues: CASSLRPDDYGYTF.